The 7 T cell receptor beta chains reported below all come from one sample, sequenced in a study of a mutant IDH1 vaccine in newly diagnosed glioma. No antigens are known for them. Profiled with immunoSEQ multiplex PCR; TCRdb holds only in-frame clones, not every one. The sample includes 50,000 to 55,000 clones, roughly 78% seen only once; the top ten take 5.2%. This sample's time point: week 5, during vaccination. What each vaccine dose contained was 300 ug of mutant IDH1 20-mer peptide, accompanied by topical imiquimod. This specimen consisted of PBMCs, obtained from a glioma patient whose treatment included an IDH1 peptide vaccine. These receptors were obtained from a man in his fifties or sixties with glioma.

This chain connects TRBV18 to TRBJ1-1; D possibly corresponds to TRBD1 (6 bases). The CDR3 contains 15 residues. In germline, CDR1 is KGHSH, CDR2 LQKENI. V dropped 1 base and J dropped 0 bases, with 9 bases sitting between them. The CDR3 DNA reads TGTGCCAGCTCACCACTACAGGGAATGAACACTGAAGCTTTCTTT. Amino acid sequence: CASSPLQGMNTEAFF.

The chain links TRBV5-4 to TRBJ2-3, with D uncertain. The germline CDR1 and CDR2 sequences are SGHNT and YYREEE (reference sequence). V gave up 1 base and J gave up 3 bases, with 6 bases separating them. The CDR3 is 13 residues long. This CDR3 reads CASSLSETDTQYF. The CDR3, as DNA: TGTGCCAGCAGCTTGTCGGAGACAGATACGCAGTATTTT.

This chain connects TRBV6-1 to TRBJ1-1; D not resolved. V lost 8 bases, J lost 0 bases, and 7 bases lay in between. The CDR3 is 12 residues long. Per germline, CDR1 MNHNS and CDR2 SASEGT. The CDR3 protein is CASGFMNTEAFF. Here the CDR3 DNA reads TGTGCCAGCGGGTTTATGAACACTGAAGCTTTCTTT.

The gene calls are TRBV5-1 and TRBJ2-5, with D possibly TRBD2 on 6 matching bases. Trimming took 0 bases from V and 3 from J, leaving 12 bases between them. CDR1 SGHRS and CDR2 YFSETQ come from the germline V gene. The CDR3 length is 15 residues. In nucleotides, the CDR3 is TGCGCCAGCAGCTTGGTGGCGGGGCCGGAAGAGACCCAGTACTTC. It is translated as CASSLVAGPEETQYF.

The chain couples TRBV6-1 to TRBJ2-7; D remains unclear. The CDR3 spans 12 residues. Germline assignment: CDR1 MNHNS and CDR2 SASEGT. V was trimmed by 2 bases and J by 5 bases, leaving 7 bases between them. CDR3 sequence reads: CASSEKPHEQYF. CDR3 in DNA: TGTGCCAGCAGTGAAAAACCCCACGAGCAGTACTTC.

The chain employs TRBV5-6 and TRBJ1-6; 8 bases align to TRBD1. This CDR3 spans 15 amino acids. CDR1 is SGHDT, CDR2 YYEEEE, per germline. The ends lost 4 bases at V and 7 bases at J; junction bases unmatched: 7. CDR3 residues: CASSQSGQGNSPLHF. The DNA of the CDR3 is TGTGCCAGCAGCCAAAGTGGACAGGGAAATTCACCCCTCCACTTT.

This clone was detected only a few times. This chain links TRBV9 with TRBJ2-3, with 11 bases identical to TRBD2. V shed 4 bases, J shed 5 bases, and the junction held 9 bases outside the gene matches. Germline loops: CDR1 SGDLS, CDR2 YYNGEE. This CDR3 contains 16 residues. CDR3 sequence reads: CASSPSGGLKEDTQYF. The DNA of the CDR3 is TGTGCCAGCAGCCCTAGCGGGGGGTTAAAGGAAGATACGCAGTATTTT.